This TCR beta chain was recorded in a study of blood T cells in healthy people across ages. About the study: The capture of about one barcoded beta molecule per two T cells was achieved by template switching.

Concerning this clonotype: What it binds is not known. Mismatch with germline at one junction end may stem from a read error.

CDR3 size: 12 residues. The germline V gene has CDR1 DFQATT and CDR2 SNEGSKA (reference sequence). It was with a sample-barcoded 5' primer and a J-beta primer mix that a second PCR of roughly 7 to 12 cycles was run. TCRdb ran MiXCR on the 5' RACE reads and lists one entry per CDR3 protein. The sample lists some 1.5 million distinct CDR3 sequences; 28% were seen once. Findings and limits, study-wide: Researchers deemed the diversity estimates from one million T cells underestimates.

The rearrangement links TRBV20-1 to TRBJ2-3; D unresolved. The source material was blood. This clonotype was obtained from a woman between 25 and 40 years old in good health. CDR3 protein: CSARVGADTPYF. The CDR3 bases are TGCAGTGCTAGAGTAGGCGCAGATACGCCGTATTTT.